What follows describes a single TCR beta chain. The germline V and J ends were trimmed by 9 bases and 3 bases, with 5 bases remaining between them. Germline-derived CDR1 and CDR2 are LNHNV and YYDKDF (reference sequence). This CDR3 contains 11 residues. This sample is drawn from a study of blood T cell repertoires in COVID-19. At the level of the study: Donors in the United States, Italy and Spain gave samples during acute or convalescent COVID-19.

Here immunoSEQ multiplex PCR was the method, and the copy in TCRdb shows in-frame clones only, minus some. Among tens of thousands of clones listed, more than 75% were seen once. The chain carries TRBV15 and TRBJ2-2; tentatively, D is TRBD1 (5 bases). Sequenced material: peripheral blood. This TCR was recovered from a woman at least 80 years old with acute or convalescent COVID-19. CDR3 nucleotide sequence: TGTGCCACGGGGCACACCGGGGAGCTGTTTTTT. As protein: CATGHTGELFF. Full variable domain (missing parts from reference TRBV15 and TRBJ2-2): DAMVIQNPRYQVTQFGKPVTLSCSQTLNHNVMYWYQQKSSQAPKLLFHYYDKDFNNEADTPDNFQSRRPNTSFCFLDIRSPGLGDTAMYLCATGHTGELFFGEGSRLTVL.